This T cell receptor (beta chain) was identified during a study of response to subunit inactivated influenza vaccine. This CDR3 contains 13 residues. Looked up from germline, CDR1 is MNHNY and CDR2 is SVGAGI (reference sequence). Trimming removed 8 bases at V and 4 bases at J, with 12 bases between. This clonotype was seen a few times. TCRdb redid the calling of the RT-PCR reads with MiXCR, one entry per CDR3 protein. Seen here are about 540,000 distinct CDR3 sequences, approximately 24% observed once, and the top ten hold under 3.5%. In addition, the sample was reused for a study of T cells expressing NK-cell markers. This second study says: 5'RACE template switching built TCR beta cDNA with unique molecular identifiers. Among the experiments, several used an anti-gamma-delta TCR antibody to restrict sorting to alpha-beta TCR T cells. In several donors, dominant CD3+CD56+NKG2C+ clones formed roughly 1.0-7.5% of CD8+ cells. Whether expanded NKG2C+ T cell clones were HCMV-specific remained unclear.

Material: CD4+ T cells sorted from PBMCs, obtained about 12 days after vaccination. This TCR was recovered from a man aged 50-59 years who received an inactivated influenza vaccine. V is TRBV6-6 and J is TRBJ1-3; no firm D call. As DNA, the CDR3 is TGTGCCAGCGGGCCCCCGTGGGGAAACACCATATATTTT. Translated: CASGPPWGNTIYF.